A selection of T cell receptor beta chains follows, all from one sample in a study of CD8 T cells in ankylosing spondylitis. Each CDR3 protein is one row after TCRdb ran MiXCR on the 5' RACE reads. The table has about 440,000 distinct CDR3 sequences, 17% seen once. What was sequenced was blood, either unsorted or a sorted T cell fraction (not recorded which). These TCRs come from a male donor with ankylosing spondylitis. Both conserved end residues are part of each CDR3. The order of the fields is V gene, clone size, D gene, J gene, CDR3 DNA, CDR3 protein. A D gene is named only where the DNA matches it firmly. Size values are once, few and many counts, or a class for expanded clones, and some rows have none.

TRBV7-8	-	-	TRBJ1-2	TGTGCCAGCAGCTTAAAGCGGGGGGTCGAGCATGGCTACACCTTC	CASSLKRGVEHGYTF
TRBV12-3/TRBV12-4	few	TRBD2	TRBJ2-6	TGTGCCAGCAACTTAGCGGGGGGCGCGTCTGGGGCCAACGTCCTGACTTTC	CASNLAGGASGANVLTF
TRBV14	few	TRBD1	TRBJ2-3	TGTGCCAGCAGCCCTGGGACAGTGAACACAGATACGCAGTATTTT	CASSPGTVNTDTQYF
TRBV12-3/TRBV12-4	few	TRBD1	TRBJ2-4	TGTGCCAGCAGTTTAGAAGGAGGACAGGGGCATGCCAAAAACATTCAGTACTTC	CASSLEGGQGHAKNIQYF
TRBV5-1	many	-	TRBJ1-5	TGCGCCAGCAGCTTAACAACCGGACAGAACAATCAGCCCCAGCATTTT	CASSLTTGQNNQPQHF
TRBV7-5	-	-	TRBJ2-1	-	CISVSEGVRVEGEQFF
TRBV25-1	-	TRBD2	TRBJ2-5	TGTGCCAGCAGCGACCCCGGGAGGGGTGGGGAGACCCAGTACTTC	CASSDPGRGGETQYF
TRBV4-1	-	TRBD1	TRBJ1-4	TGCGCCAGCAGCCTGGGACAGGGACCTAATAAGGAAAAACTGTTTTTT	CASSLGQGPNKEKLFF
TRBV20-1	few	TRBD2	TRBJ2-1	TGCAGTGCTGGAAGACCAAGCGGGAGCACCGATGAGCAGTTCTTC	CSAGRPSGSTDEQFF
TRBV9	-	-	TRBJ2-2	TGTGCCAGCAGCGTAGGTAGGGGATCGAACACCGGGGAGCTGTTTTTT	CASSVGRGSNTGELFF